Here is one T cell receptor beta chain with its context. Its antigen is unknown. This sample is drawn from a study of human thymus T cells. Study-level findings and limits: Across thymic and blood repertoires, the usage of V and J genes appeared to be biased. There were highly overlapping thymic repertoires among unrelated individuals, as related research reported.

Thymic tissue was derived from resections collected during corrective heart surgery. Having surgery to correct congenital heart defects, healthy Finnish infants acted as the donors. The table came from immunoSEQ multiplex PCR; TCRdb's copy has only in-frame clones and leaves some out. This table holds about 130,000 clones, about 93% found once. The receptor was derived from a boy in the first two years of life with a congenital heart defect but otherwise immunologically healthy. The material sequenced was thymus tissue.

The CDR3 nucleotides are TGTGCCAGCAGCGTAGCCCAGACAGGGACCAACTATGGCTACACCTTC. It specifies CASSVAQTGTNYGYTF. The chain recombines TRBV9 with TRBJ1-2, with 7 positions matching TRBD1. V shed 0 bases, J shed 2 bases, and the junction held 7 bases outside the gene matches. The germline V gene has CDR1 SGDLS and CDR2 YYNGEE. The CDR3 consists of 16 residues.